This T cell receptor (beta chain) appears in the sequencing data of a study of blood T cell repertoires in COVID-19. Turning to the study itself: From T cells, B-cell-depleted T cells, or PBMCs came the material, which was cDNA or gDNA.

With 1 base removed from V and 8 bases from J, the gap between germline ends came to 8 bases. The CDR3 sequence is 12 residues long. CDR1 MRHNA and CDR2 SNTAGT come from the germline V gene. As processed by the authors: Amplification with reference gene primers provided the estimates of nucleated cell counts. Method: immunoSEQ multiplex PCR; TCRdb's copy keeps in-frame clones and lacks some. D and trimming were read from the DNA, whereas the V and J calls and clone size are those reported in that table. The sample comprises 250,000 to 300,000 clones, almost 90% of which are singletons, and approximately 10% rests with the top ten. Patients in Seattle were enrolled during active infection, then followed longitudinally.

Material: peripheral blood. The chain joins TRBV6-4 to TRBJ1-2; the D gene is possibly TRBD1 (6 bases). The receptor's source is a woman between 25 and 40 years old with COVID-19, enrolled during active disease. The CDR3: CASSDFRGGYTF. In DNA form, the CDR3 reads TGTGCCAGCAGTGACTTCAGGGGAGGCTACACCTTC.